These 15 T cell receptor beta chains were all obtained from the same sample, sequenced in a study of T cell repertoires in cytomegalovirus infection. These receptors' antigens are unknown. TCRdb itself ran the reads through MiXCR, one entry per CDR3 protein. This table holds 100,000 or so distinct CDR3 sequences, roughly 39% found once. This sample comprised CD8+ T cells from cultured PBMCs, obtained from culture after CMV antigen stimulation. The origin of the receptors is a human donor in good health (CMV status not recorded). Some clones in this sample may be carry-over from other donors' samples.

V gene TRBV12-3 or TRBV12-4 combines with J gene TRBJ2-1, with TRBD1 matching 8 bases. J lost 5 bases, V lost 5 bases, and 2 bases had no gene match. This CDR3 contains 13 residues. CDR3 residues: CASSQDRDNEQFF. Here the CDR3 DNA reads TGTGCCAGCAGTCAGGACAGGGACAATGAGCAGTTCTTC.

This rearrangement joins TRBV7-8 to TRBJ2-6; D gene ambiguous. The V gene lost 0 bases and the J gene lost 0 bases, with 6 bases spanning the gap. CDR1 is SGHVS, CDR2 FQNEAQ, per germline. The CDR3 extends over 16 amino acids. The CDR3 loop is CASSLARGSGANVLTF. The CDR3 region has the DNA TGTGCCAGCAGCTTAGCGCGTGGCTCTGGGGCCAACGTCCTGACTTTC.

J is TRBJ1-2 and V is TRBV6-1, with 9 bases identical to TRBD1. The germline V gene encodes CDR1 MNHNS and CDR2 SASEGT. Germline trimming cut 8 bases from V and 3 bases from J; bases unmatched to any gene: 13. There are 16 residues in the CDR3. Here the CDR3 reads CASRRGQGELDYGYTF. CDR3 sequence (DNA): TGTGCCAGCCGGCGGGGACAGGGAGAGTTAGACTATGGCTACACCTTC.

The J gene is TRBJ1-2, the V gene TRBV12-3 or TRBV12-4, with D maybe TRBD1 (5 bases). V shed 6 bases and J shed 0 bases, with 20 bases lying between them. The CDR3 runs to 17 residues. The CDR3 DNA follows: TGTGCCAGCAGCGGGACTACTGGGGTGGTTCCTAACTATGGCTACACCTTC. Its translation is CASSGTTGVVPNYGYTF.

The chain is built from TRBV20-1 and TRBJ1-5; D is unresolved. CDR1 and CDR2 (germline): DFQATT, SNEGSKA (reference sequence). V gave up 0 bases and J gave up 0 bases, with 6 bases separating them. The CDR3 consists of 14 residues. The CDR3 protein is CSARELSSNQPQHF. DNA for the CDR3: TGCAGTGCTAGAGAGCTCAGTAGCAATCAGCCCCAGCATTTT.

V usage is TRBV27 and J usage is TRBJ2-7; D possibly corresponds to TRBD1 (6 bases). The CDR3 covers 15 residues. Germline V gene data show CDR1 as MNHEY and CDR2 as SMNVEV (reference sequence). The V end was cut by 4 bases, the J end by 0 bases, with 13 bases between. The CDR3 DNA reads as TGTGCCAGCAGTTCCCACCGGGACATCTCCTACGAGCAGTACTTC. Its translation: CASSSHRDISYEQYF.

The chain employs TRBV6-1 and TRBJ2-7; either TRBD1 or TRBD2 may fit D (5 bases each). The CDR3 length is 16 residues. Trimming took 2 bases from V and 0 from J, leaving 14 bases between them. Germline CDR1 and CDR2: MNHNS and SASEGT. Here the CDR3 DNA reads TGTGCCAGCAGTGAATTAGGGACGGCAAGCTCCTACGAGCAGTACTTC. Translating gives CASSELGTASSYEQYF.

This clonotype has at least ten counts. The rearrangement uses TRBV7-2 and TRBJ1-4; D is unclear. This CDR3 has 15 amino acids. The germline V gene has CDR1 SGHTA and CDR2 FQGNSA. Trimming pared 3 bases from V and 3 bases from J, leaving 11 bases between. CDR3 in amino acids: CASSFGDSANEKLFF. The CDR3, as DNA: TGTGCCAGCAGCTTCGGGGATTCGGCTAATGAAAAACTGTTTTTT. The full variable domain, in which reference TRBV7-2 and TRBJ1-4 provide the parts outside the CDR3, is GAGVSQSPSNKVTEKGKDVELRCDPISGHTALYWYRQSLGQGLEFLIYFQGNSAPDKSGLPSDRFSAERTGGSVSTLTIQRTQQEDSAVYLCASSFGDSANEKLFFGSGTQLSVL.

This rearrangement joins TRBV20-1 to TRBJ2-3; D is possibly TRBD1 (5 bases). The CDR3 is 14 amino acids. Trimming cost V 4 bases and J 1 base, with 12 bases left between them. The germline V gene has CDR1 DFQATT and CDR2 SNEGSKA (reference sequence). Written as DNA, the CDR3 is TGCAGTGCTAACCTAGGGGTTCGCACAGATACGCAGTATTTT. Translated: CSANLGVRTDTQYF.

This clonotype was counted only a few times. J is TRBJ2-4 and V is TRBV12-3 or TRBV12-4; 11 bases line up with TRBD2. This CDR3 spans 14 amino acids. V lost 9 bases, J lost 6 bases, and 7 bases stayed unmatched. Here the CDR3 DNA reads TGTGCCAGTCAAATAGCGGGGGGGGTAAACATTCAGTACTTC. Translated: CASQIAGGVNIQYF.

The CDR3 nucleotides read TGTGCCACCAGCAGAGTCGCAGGATCCTACGAGCAGTACTTC. Protein: CATSRVAGSYEQYF. The chain has TRBV15 and TRBJ2-7; D gene uncertain. The CDR3 covers 14 residues. The germline V gene encodes CDR1 LNHNV and CDR2 YYDKDF (reference sequence). V was shortened by 1 base and J by 1 base, with 8 bases between the two germline ends.

The chain uses TRBV5-4 and TRBJ2-4; no reliable D call. Germline lookup yields CDR1 SGHNT and CDR2 YYREEE (reference sequence). Trimming removed 1 base from V and 7 bases from J, with 9 bases in between. This CDR3 has 13 residues. CDR3 in amino acids: CASSLSDSNIQYF. The CDR3, as DNA: TGTGCCAGCAGCTTGTCAGACTCGAACATTCAGTACTTC.

This clonotype was observed a handful of times. The chain uses TRBV12-3 or TRBV12-4 and TRBJ1-1; a possible D gene is TRBD1 (6 bases). Trimming stripped 9 bases from V and 6 bases from J, with 14 bases between. CDR3 length: 12 amino acids. The CDR3 DNA reads TGTGCCAGTCGTGGGGCAGGGGCTGAAGCTTTCTTT. It translates to CASRGAGAEAFF.

The CDR3 coding sequence is TGTGCCAGCAGCCCATGGGAAGGGGCCGCCTCCTACGAGCAGTACTTC. It specifies CASSPWEGAASYEQYF. V is TRBV7-2 and J is TRBJ2-7; D possibly corresponds to TRBD1 (5 bases). Trimming cost V 5 bases and J 0 bases, with 17 bases left between them. Germline CDR1 reads SGHTA; CDR2 reads FQGNSA. This CDR3 is 16 amino acids long.

The chain carries TRBV29-1 and TRBJ2-3, with TRBD1 matching over 11 bases. Trimming at V came to 0 bases and at J to 3 bases, leaving 2 bases not matched to a gene. CDR1 SQVTM and CDR2 ANQGSEA come from the germline V gene. This CDR3 spans 15 amino acids. The CDR3 protein is CSVEDWDRGTDTQYF. For the CDR3, the DNA is TGCAGCGTTGAAGATTGGGACAGGGGGACAGATACGCAGTATTTT.